Listed below are T cell receptor beta chains from one sample, sequenced in a study of T-cell memory formation after mild COVID-19. Using its own MiXCR run on the 5' RACE reads, TCRdb lists one record per CDR3 protein. In the table there are approximately 260,000 distinct CDR3 sequences, around 17% of which are singletons. Specimen: PBMCs or a T cell subset sorted from them (not recorded which). Receptors were obtained from a man aged 18-30 years who had mild COVID-19 (a few samples of this study predate the infection). Cell type and time point are not known. Each CDR3 is given with its conserved first and last residue. Fields, in order: D gene, J gene, clone size, V gene, CDR3 protein, CDR3 DNA. D genes are given only for firm matches. Only part of the rows carry a size: once, few, many, or a class if the clone is expanded.

D: .; J: TRBJ2-1; size: .; V: TRBV20-1; CDR3: CSVRTGPEQFF; DNA: TGCAGTGTTCGAACGGGGCCTGAGCAGTTCTTC
D: .; J: TRBJ1-2; size: .; V: TRBV29-1; CDR3: CSYGYGYTF; DNA: TGCAGCTACGGGTATGGCTACACCTTC
D: .; J: TRBJ2-7; size: .; V: TRBV5-8; CDR3: CASTTLALGRDSYEQYF; DNA: TGTGCCAGCACCACCCTTGCGTTGGGACGGGACTCCTACGAGCAGTACTTC
D: TRBD2; J: TRBJ2-7; size: few; V: TRBV4-1; CDR3: CASSQIFSGAHYEQYF; DNA: TGCGCCAGCAGCCAAATCTTCAGCGGGGCCCACTACGAGCAGTACTTC
D: TRBD2; J: TRBJ2-3; size: few; V: TRBV5-1; CDR3: CASSLVSAGGTDTQYF; DNA: TGCGCCAGCAGCTTGGTCTCAGCGGGGGGCACAGATACGCAGTATTTT
D: .; J: TRBJ2-1; size: .; V: TRBV6-5; CDR3: CASSYSQEQFF; DNA: TGTGCCAGCAGTTACTCTCAGGAGCAGTTCTTC
D: .; J: TRBJ1-1; size: few; V: TRBV7-9; CDR3: CASSLLRDNTEAFF; DNA: TGTGCCAGCAGCCTCCTCAGGGACAACACTGAAGCTTTCTTT
D: .; J: TRBJ2-7; size: .; V: TRBV20-1; CDR3: CSAPLALEQYF; DNA: TGCAGTGCTCCCCTAGCGCTCGAGCAGTACTTC
D: .; J: TRBJ1-5; size: once; V: TRBV20-1; CDR3: CSARGSWDRSNQPQHF; DNA: TGCAGTGCTAGAGGATCCTGGGACCGTAGCAATCAGCCCCAGCATTTT
D: .; J: TRBJ2-5; size: .; V: TRBV7-3; CDR3: CASSPPGPKETQYF; DNA: TGTGCCAGCAGTCCCCCGGGACCGAAAGAGACCCAGTACTTC
D: .; J: TRBJ1-2; size: many; V: TRBV5-1; CDR3: CASSLRGPRSIEGGYTF; DNA: TGCGCCAGCAGCTTACGGGGGCCTCGATCGATAGAGGGTGGCTACACCTTC
D: .; J: TRBJ2-3; size: .; V: TRBV19; CDR3: CATRDRTSNTDTQYF; DNA: TGTGCCACCCGGGACCGAACTTCCAACACAGATACGCAGTATTTT
D: .; J: TRBJ2-5; size: .; V: TRBV7-2; CDR3: CASSLGGRDSLFAQYF; DNA: TGTGCCAGCAGCTTAGGGGGCCGGGACTCCCTTTTCGCCCAGTACTTC
D: TRBD1; J: TRBJ1-1; size: .; V: TRBV9; CDR3: CASSAGTGGEGDTEAFF; DNA: TGTGCCAGCAGCGCCGGGACAGGGGGCGAGGGAGACACTGAAGCTTTCTTT
D: .; J: TRBJ1-5; size: many; V: TRBV29-1; CDR3: CSVEDGRGGNQPQHF; DNA: TGCAGCGTTGAAGACGGGAGGGGAGGGAATCAGCCCCAGCATTTT
D: .; J: TRBJ2-2; size: many; V: TRBV7-3; CDR3: CASRPSRGNTGELFF; DNA: TGTGCCAGCAGGCCGTCCAGGGGGAACACCGGGGAGCTGTTTTTT
D: .; J: TRBJ2-7; size: many; V: TRBV7-2; CDR3: CASSPPVETGEQYF; DNA: TGTGCCAGCAGCCCCCCGGTTGAGACGGGCGAGCAGTACTTC
D: .; J: TRBJ2-7; size: .; V: TRBV2; CDR3: CASSGTRPSYEQYF; DNA: TGTGCCAGCAGTGGTACTCGACCCTCCTACGAGCAGTACTTC
D: TRBD1; J: TRBJ1-1; size: .; V: TRBV10-3; CDR3: CAINDQGGNTEAFF; DNA: TGTGCCATCAACGATCAGGGGGGGAACACTGAAGCTTTCTTT
D: TRBD2; J: TRBJ2-1; size: few; V: TRBV9; CDR3: CASSVGPGGTYNEQFF; DNA: TGTGCCAGCAGCGTAGGTCCGGGGGGGACCTACAATGAGCAGTTCTTC
D: .; J: TRBJ2-3; size: few; V: TRBV11-2; CDR3: CASSFFSGGGTDTQYF; DNA: TGTGCCAGCAGCTTTTTTTCTGGCGGGGGCACAGATACGCAGTATTTT
D: TRBD2; J: TRBJ2-7; size: .; V: TRBV12-3/TRBV12-4; CDR3: CASGGGSYEQYF; DNA: TGTGCCAGCGGGGGGGGTTCCTACGAGCAGTACTTC
D: .; J: TRBJ2-1; size: .; V: TRBV6-6; CDR3: CASSYLRTRDEQFF; DNA: TGTGCCAGCAGTTACCTCCGGACCCGCGATGAGCAGTTCTTC
D: .; J: TRBJ2-1; size: .; V: TRBV7-2; CDR3: CASSLARLGNEQFF; DNA: TGTGCCAGCAGCTTAGCCCGCCTAGGCAATGAGCAGTTCTTC
D: .; J: TRBJ2-1; size: few; V: TRBV4-3; CDR3: CASSQVLSSYNEQFF; DNA: TGCGCCAGCAGCCAAGTACTAAGCTCCTACAATGAGCAGTTCTTC
D: .; J: TRBJ2-1; size: few; V: TRBV7-2; CDR3: CASSITRLDEQFF; DNA: TGTGCCAGCAGCATAACACGATTAGATGAGCAGTTCTTC
D: TRBD1; J: TRBJ2-3; size: .; V: TRBV7-8; CDR3: CASSLGAGGRDTQYF; DNA: TGTGCCAGCAGCTTAGGGGCAGGGGGTCGAGATACGCAGTATTTT
D: TRBD2; J: TRBJ2-1; size: .; V: TRBV6-5; CDR3: CASSYSRSGGWDEQFF; DNA: TGTGCCAGCAGTTACTCGAGGAGCGGGGGCTGGGATGAGCAGTTCTTC
D: .; J: TRBJ2-1; size: .; V: TRBV11-2; CDR3: CASSLEVARTSEQFF; DNA: TGTGCCAGCAGCTTAGAGGTGGCTAGAACGTCTGAGCAGTTCTTC
D: TRBD1; J: TRBJ2-3; size: .; V: TRBV20-1; CDR3: CSARVGGRAADTQYF; DNA: TGCAGTGCTAGAGTAGGGGGCAGGGCGGCAGATACGCAGTATTTT
D: .; J: TRBJ2-3; size: .; V: TRBV12-5; CDR3: CASGFLGQDTQYF; DNA: TGTGCTAGTGGTTTTCTAGGACAAGATACGCAGTATTTT
D: TRBD1; J: TRBJ1-5; size: .; V: TRBV19; CDR3: CASSDRGREPQHF; DNA: TGTGCCAGTAGCGACAGGGGGCGAGAGCCCCAGCATTTT
D: .; J: TRBJ2-3; size: few; V: TRBV15; CDR3: CATSTNPKEDTQYF; DNA: TGTGCCACCAGCACAAACCCAAAGGAGGATACGCAGTATTTT
D: .; J: TRBJ1-4; size: .; V: TRBV7-8; CDR3: CASSPGPEKLFF; DNA: TGTGCCAGCAGCCCCGGACCGGAAAAACTGTTTTTT
D: .; J: TRBJ2-5; size: .; V: TRBV6-5; CDR3: CASSQRAGQGKTQYF; DNA: TGTGCCAGCTCACAGCGGGCGGGGCAAGGGAAGACCCAGTACTTC
D: TRBD1; J: TRBJ1-1; size: .; V: TRBV10-2; CDR3: CASRLRDRGNTEAFF; DNA: TGCGCCAGCAGACTCCGGGACAGGGGAAACACTGAAGCTTTCTTT
D: .; J: TRBJ2-7; size: few; V: TRBV30; CDR3: CAWSITRVDHEQYF; DNA: TGTGCCTGGAGCATAACCCGGGTTGACCACGAGCAGTACTTC
D: .; J: TRBJ2-5; size: .; V: TRBV20-1; CDR3: CSARVLARTQYF; DNA: TGCAGTGCTAGAGTTCTAGCGCGGACCCAGTACTTC
D: TRBD2; J: TRBJ2-1; size: few; V: TRBV20-1; CDR3: CSARDSSGTSYNEQFF; DNA: TGCAGTGCTAGAGATTCTAGCGGTACCTCCTACAATGAGCAGTTCTTC
D: .; J: TRBJ2-7; size: many; V: TRBV5-1; CDR3: CASSSDIGAYEQYF; DNA: TGCGCCAGCAGCTCGGACATCGGCGCCTACGAGCAGTACTTC
D: .; J: TRBJ1-4; size: few; V: TRBV7-2; CDR3: CASSRQANEKLFF; DNA: TGTGCCAGCAGCCGACAGGCTAATGAAAAACTGTTTTTT
D: TRBD2; J: TRBJ2-3; size: few; V: TRBV4-3; CDR3: CASSQDDIAGGPTDTQYF; DNA: TGCGCCAGCAGCCAAGATGACATAGCGGGGGGGCCGACAGATACGCAGTATTTT
D: .; J: TRBJ2-3; size: few; V: TRBV7-3; CDR3: CASGSTNTDTQYF; DNA: TGTGCCAGCGGGAGTACAAACACAGATACGCAGTATTTT
D: .; J: TRBJ1-1; size: .; V: TRBV16; CDR3: CASSQSPASGTEAFF; DNA: TGTGCCAGCAGCCAATCGCCGGCGTCGGGCACTGAAGCTTTCTTT
D: .; J: TRBJ1-2; size: .; V: TRBV24-1; CDR3: CATSDIGTAYGYTF; DNA: TGTGCCACCAGTGATATTGGGACGGCCTATGGCTACACCTTC
D: TRBD1; J: TRBJ2-7; size: many; V: TRBV20-1; CDR3: CSAGTGSYEQYF; DNA: TGCAGTGCCGGGACAGGGTCCTACGAGCAGTACTTC
D: .; J: TRBJ2-7; size: .; V: TRBV4-3; CDR3: CASSQDEGRGSYEQYF; DNA: TGCGCCAGCAGCCAAGATGAAGGAAGGGGATCCTACGAGCAGTACTTC
D: .; J: TRBJ2-4; size: few; V: TRBV7-2; CDR3: CASSLGGALLAKNIQYF; DNA: TGTGCCAGCAGCTTAGGCGGGGCTCTACTAGCCAAAAACATTCAGTACTTC
D: .; J: TRBJ2-5; size: few; V: TRBV11-2; CDR3: CASSSGTSRETQYF; DNA: TGTGCCAGCAGTTCTGGGACCTCGAGAGAGACCCAGTACTTC
D: TRBD2; J: TRBJ2-3; size: .; V: TRBV11-2; CDR3: CASSLMSGGGSDTQYF; DNA: TGTGCCAGCAGCTTAATGAGCGGGGGGGGCTCAGATACGCAGTATTTT
D: TRBD1; J: TRBJ2-7; size: few; V: TRBV12-3/TRBV12-4; CDR3: CASSLWDSPNEQYF; DNA: TGTGCCAGCAGCCTTTGGGACAGTCCCAACGAGCAGTACTTC
D: .; J: TRBJ2-3; size: .; V: TRBV7-2; CDR3: CASSSGPGLGDTQYF; DNA: TGTGCCAGCAGCTCAGGCCCGGGGCTGGGAGATACGCAGTATTTT
D: .; J: TRBJ2-3; size: .; V: TRBV18; CDR3: CASSIDLTGTDTQYF; DNA: TGTGCCAGCTCAATCGATTTGACAGGCACAGATACGCAGTATTTT
D: .; J: TRBJ2-3; size: many; V: TRBV5-1; CDR3: CASSLDHTDTQYF; DNA: TGCGCCAGCAGCTTAGATCACACAGATACGCAGTATTTT